This TCR beta chain was recorded in a study of identical twins. Study-wide results and limits: Memory repertoires showed no such pattern, whereas abundant cord blood beta clonotypes carried fewer insertions. Findings depended on cross-sectional statistics rather than tracking the same donors. Models predicted less out-of-frame TCR alpha sharing in monozygotic twins than was found.

MiXCR was run by TCRdb on the 5' RACE reads, yielding one entry per CDR3 protein. The sample carries about 810,000 distinct CDR3 sequences, roughly 12% recorded once. Every donor was a healthy Caucasian. CDR3 length: 16 amino acids. V shed 3 bases, J shed 2 bases, and the junction held 5 bases outside the gene matches. Germline V CDR1 and CDR2: MGHDK, SYGVNS. In regard to this clonotype: The antigen is not known.

This sample was shared with a second study, whose subject was yellow fever vaccine responses in identical twins.

The receptor's source is a woman aged 18-30 years in good health. The V gene is TRBV25-1, the J gene TRBJ2-3; 10 bases agree with TRBD1. Sequencing was performed on PBMCs. CDR3 sequence reads: CASSDRDRGPTDTQYF. CDR3 DNA sequence: TGTGCCAGCAGTGATAGGGACAGGGGACCCACAGATACGCAGTATTTT.